This T cell receptor (beta chain) was sequenced in a study of CXCR3-negative and CXCR3-positive naive CD8 T cells. Whole-study findings and limits: Whereas both naive subsets had comparably high diversity, memory CD8+ cells had much lower diversity. Naive subsets showed comparable surface CD5, and TCR interaction strength was also inferred from TRB CDR3 physicochemistry. Hydrophobicity was higher for TRB CDR3s found in CXCR3-positive naive cells than in CXCR3-negative naive cells.

CDR1 is MDHEN, CDR2 SYDVKM, per germline. The CDR3 is 15 residues long. Every subset of CD8+ T cells was sorted in triplicate at 250,000 to 350,000 cells each. Concerning this clonotype: Its antigen remains unknown.

In preparing the TRB cDNA libraries, 5' RACE with UMI labels was used. TCRdb reworked the 5' RACE reads into one entry per CDR3 protein, no DNA. This sample carries more than 75,000 distinct CDR3 sequences, with 0.55% to 0.8% going to the ten biggest clones. Sequenced: naive CXCR3+ CD8+ T cells from blood. Subset reported: CD45RO-CCR7+CD27+CD95- naive CD8+ T cells expressing CXCR3 (TNR3+). The chain employs TRBV28 and TRBJ2-5; TCRdb picks TRBD1, but there is no DNA to check that call. The receptor was derived from a human donor in good health. Some clones in this sample may be carry-over from other donors' samples. This CDR3 is CASNPGTGVDATQYF.